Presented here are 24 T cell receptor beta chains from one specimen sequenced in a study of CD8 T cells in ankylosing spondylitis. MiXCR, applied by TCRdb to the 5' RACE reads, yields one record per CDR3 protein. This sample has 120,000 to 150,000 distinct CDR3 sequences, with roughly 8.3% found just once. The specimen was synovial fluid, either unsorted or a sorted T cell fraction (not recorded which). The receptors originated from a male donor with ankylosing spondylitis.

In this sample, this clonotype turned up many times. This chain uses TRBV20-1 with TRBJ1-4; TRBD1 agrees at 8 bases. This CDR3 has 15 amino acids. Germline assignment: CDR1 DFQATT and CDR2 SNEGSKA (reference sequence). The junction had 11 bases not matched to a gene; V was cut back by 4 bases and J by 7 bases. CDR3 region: CSANLPGGVGEKLFF. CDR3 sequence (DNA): TGCAGTGCTAACCTCCCAGGGGGCGTAGGTGAAAAACTGTTTTTT.

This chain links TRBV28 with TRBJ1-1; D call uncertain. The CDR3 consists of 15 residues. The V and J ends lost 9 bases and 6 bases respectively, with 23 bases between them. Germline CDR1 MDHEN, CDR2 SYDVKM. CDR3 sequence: CARGPGRAGPAEAFF. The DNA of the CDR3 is TGTGCCAGGGGCCCCGGGCGGGCAGGTCCCGCTGAAGCTTTCTTT.

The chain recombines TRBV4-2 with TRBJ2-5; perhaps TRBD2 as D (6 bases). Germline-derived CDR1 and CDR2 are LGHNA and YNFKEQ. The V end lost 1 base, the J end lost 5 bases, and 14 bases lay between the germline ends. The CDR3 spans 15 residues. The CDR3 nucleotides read TGTGCCAGCAGCCAAGTGGAGGGCTCGGGGGAGACCCAGTACTTC. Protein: CASSQVEGSGETQYF.

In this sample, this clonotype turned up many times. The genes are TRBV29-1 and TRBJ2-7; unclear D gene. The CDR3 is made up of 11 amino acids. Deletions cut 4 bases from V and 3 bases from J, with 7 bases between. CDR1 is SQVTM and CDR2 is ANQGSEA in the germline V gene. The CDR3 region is CSVAESYEQYF. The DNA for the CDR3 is TGCAGCGTTGCAGAGAGCTACGAGCAGTACTTC.

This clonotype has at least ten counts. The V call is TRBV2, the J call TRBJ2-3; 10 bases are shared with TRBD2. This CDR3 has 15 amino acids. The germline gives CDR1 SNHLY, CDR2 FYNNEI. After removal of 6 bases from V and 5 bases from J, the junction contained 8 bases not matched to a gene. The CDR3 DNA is TGTGCCAGCAGCGTTCTAGCGGGAGTTGGAGATACGCAGTATTTT. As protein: CASSVLAGVGDTQYF. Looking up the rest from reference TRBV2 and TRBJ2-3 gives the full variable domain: EPEVTQTPSHQVTQMGQEVILRCVPISNHLYFYWYRQILGQKVEFLVSFYNNEISEKSEIFDDQFSVERPDGSNFTLKIRSTKLEDSAMYFCASSVLAGVGDTQYFGPGTRLTVL.

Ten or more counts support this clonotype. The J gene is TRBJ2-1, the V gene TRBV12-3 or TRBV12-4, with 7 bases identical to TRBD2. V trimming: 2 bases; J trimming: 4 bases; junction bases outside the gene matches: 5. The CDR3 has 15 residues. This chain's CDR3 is CASSLIASGYNEQFF. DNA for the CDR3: TGTGCCAGCAGTTTAATCGCTAGCGGATACAATGAGCAGTTCTTC.

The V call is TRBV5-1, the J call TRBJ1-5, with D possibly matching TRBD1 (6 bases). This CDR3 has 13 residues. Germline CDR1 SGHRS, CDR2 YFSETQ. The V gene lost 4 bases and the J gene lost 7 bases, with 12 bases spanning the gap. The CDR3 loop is CASSDTGRQPQHF. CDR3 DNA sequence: TGCGCCAGCAGCGACACAGGGCGGCAGCCCCAGCATTTT.

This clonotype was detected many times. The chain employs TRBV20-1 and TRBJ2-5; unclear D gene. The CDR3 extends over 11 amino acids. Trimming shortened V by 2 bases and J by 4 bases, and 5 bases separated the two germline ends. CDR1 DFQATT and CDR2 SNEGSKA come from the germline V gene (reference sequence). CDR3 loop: CSARWGETQYF. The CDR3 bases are TGCAGTGCTAGATGGGGAGAGACCCAGTACTTC.

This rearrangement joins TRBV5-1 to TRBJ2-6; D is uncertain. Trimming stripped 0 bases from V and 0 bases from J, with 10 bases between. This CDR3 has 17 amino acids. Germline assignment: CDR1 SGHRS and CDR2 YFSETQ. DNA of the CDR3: TGCGCCAGCAGCTTGGGCAGAATGGGCTCTGGGGCCAACGTCCTGACTTTC. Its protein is CASSLGRMGSGANVLTF.

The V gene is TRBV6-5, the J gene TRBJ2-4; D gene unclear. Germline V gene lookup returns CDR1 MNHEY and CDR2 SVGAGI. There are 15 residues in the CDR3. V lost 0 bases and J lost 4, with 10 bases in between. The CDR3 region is CASSYSWNRKNIQYF. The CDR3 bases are TGTGCCAGCAGTTACTCGTGGAACCGTAAAAACATTCAGTACTTC.

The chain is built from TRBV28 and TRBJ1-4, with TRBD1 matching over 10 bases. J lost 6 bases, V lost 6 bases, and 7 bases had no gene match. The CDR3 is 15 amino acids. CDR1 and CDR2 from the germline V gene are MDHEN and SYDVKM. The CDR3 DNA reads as TGTGCCAGCAGCAAGAGGACAGGGGGGGATGAAAAACTGTTTTTT. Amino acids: CASSKRTGGDEKLFF.

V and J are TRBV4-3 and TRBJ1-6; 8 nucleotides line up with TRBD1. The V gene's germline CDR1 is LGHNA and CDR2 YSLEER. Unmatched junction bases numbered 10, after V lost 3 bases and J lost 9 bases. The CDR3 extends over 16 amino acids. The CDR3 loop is CASSQTAGQAPSPLHF. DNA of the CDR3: TGCGCCAGCAGCCAGACCGCGGGACAGGCGCCTTCACCCCTCCACTTT.

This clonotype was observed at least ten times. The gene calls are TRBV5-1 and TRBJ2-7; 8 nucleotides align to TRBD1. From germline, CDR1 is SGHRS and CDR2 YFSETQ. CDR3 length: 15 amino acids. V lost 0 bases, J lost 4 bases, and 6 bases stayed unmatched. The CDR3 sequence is CASSLGTGPRYEQYF. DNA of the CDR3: TGCGCCAGCAGCTTGGGGACAGGGCCAAGGTACGAGCAGTACTTC.

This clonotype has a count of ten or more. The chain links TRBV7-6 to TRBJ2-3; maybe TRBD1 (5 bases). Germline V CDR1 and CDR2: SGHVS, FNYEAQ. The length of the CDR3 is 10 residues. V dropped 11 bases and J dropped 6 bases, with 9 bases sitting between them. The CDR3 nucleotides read TGTGCCTCAGCAGGGGATACGCAGTATTTT. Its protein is CASAGDTQYF.

The CDR3 protein is CASSARGQGTEAFF. In DNA, the CDR3 is TGTGCCAGCAGCGCTCGGGGACAGGGCACTGAAGCTTTCTTT. V and J are TRBV7-3 and TRBJ1-1; TRBD1 matches at 9 bases. This CDR3 has 14 amino acids. Germline V CDR1 and CDR2: SGHTA, FQGTGA. V shed 5 bases, J shed 4 bases, and the junction held 5 bases outside the gene matches.

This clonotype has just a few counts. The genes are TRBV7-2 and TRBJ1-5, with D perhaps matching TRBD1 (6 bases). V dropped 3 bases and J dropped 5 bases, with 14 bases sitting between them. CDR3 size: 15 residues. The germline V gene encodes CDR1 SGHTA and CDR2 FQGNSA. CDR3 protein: CASSLTASGDQPQHF. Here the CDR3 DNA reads TGTGCCAGCAGCTTGACAGCCTCAGGGGATCAGCCCCAGCATTTT. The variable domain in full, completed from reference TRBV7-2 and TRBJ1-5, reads GAGVSQSPSNKVTEKGKDVELRCDPISGHTALYWYRQSLGQGLEFLIYFQGNSAPDKSGLPSDRFSAERTGGSVSTLTIQRTQQEDSAVYLCASSLTASGDQPQHFGDGTRLSIL.

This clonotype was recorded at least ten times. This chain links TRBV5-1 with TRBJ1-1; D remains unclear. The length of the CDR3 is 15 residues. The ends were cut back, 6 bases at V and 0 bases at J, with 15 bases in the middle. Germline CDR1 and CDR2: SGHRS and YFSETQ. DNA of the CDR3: TGCGCCAGCACTTTTTTCGGGGATGTGAACACTGAAGCTTTCTTT. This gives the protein CASTFFGDVNTEAFF. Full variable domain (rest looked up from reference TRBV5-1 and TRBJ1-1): KAGVTQTPRYLIKTRGQQVTLSCSPISGHRSVSWYQQTPGQGLQFLFEYFSETQRNKGNFPGRFSGRQFSNSRSEMNVSTLELGDSALYLCASTFFGDVNTEAFFGQGTRLTVV.

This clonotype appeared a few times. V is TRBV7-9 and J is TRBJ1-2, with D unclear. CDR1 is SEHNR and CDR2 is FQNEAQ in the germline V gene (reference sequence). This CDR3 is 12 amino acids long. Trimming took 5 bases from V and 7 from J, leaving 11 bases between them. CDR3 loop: CASSPFATGYTF. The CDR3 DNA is TGTGCCAGCAGCCCCTTCGCGACTGGCTACACCTTC.

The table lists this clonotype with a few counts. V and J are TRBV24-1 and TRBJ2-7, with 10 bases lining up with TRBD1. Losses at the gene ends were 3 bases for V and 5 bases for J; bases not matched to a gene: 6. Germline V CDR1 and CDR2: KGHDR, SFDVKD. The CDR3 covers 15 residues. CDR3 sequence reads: CATSDRDRGTDEQYF. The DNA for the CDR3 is TGTGCCACCAGTGATAGGGACAGGGGTACGGACGAGCAGTACTTC.

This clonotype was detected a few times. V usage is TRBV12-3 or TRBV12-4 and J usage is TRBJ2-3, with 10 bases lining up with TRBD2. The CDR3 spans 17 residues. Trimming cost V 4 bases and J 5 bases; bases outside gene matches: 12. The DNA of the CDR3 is TGTGCCAGCAGTTCCGTATCGGTAGCGGGAGGAAGAGATACGCAGTATTTT. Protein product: CASSSVSVAGGRDTQYF.

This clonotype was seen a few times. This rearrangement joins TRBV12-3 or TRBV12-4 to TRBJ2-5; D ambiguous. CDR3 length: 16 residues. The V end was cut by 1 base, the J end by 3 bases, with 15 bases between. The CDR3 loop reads CASSLGPGRAEETQYF. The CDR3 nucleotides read TGTGCCAGCAGTTTAGGACCTGGACGGGCGGAAGAGACCCAGTACTTC.

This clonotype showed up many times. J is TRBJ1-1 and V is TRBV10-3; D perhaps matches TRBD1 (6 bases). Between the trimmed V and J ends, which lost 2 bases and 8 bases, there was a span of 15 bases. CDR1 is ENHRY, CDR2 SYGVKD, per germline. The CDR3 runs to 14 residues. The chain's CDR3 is CAISEPRQVGEAFF. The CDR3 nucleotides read TGTGCCATCAGTGAGCCGAGACAGGTTGGGGAAGCTTTCTTT.

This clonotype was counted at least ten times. The CDR3: CASRQTENTGELFF. The DNA for the CDR3 is TGCGCCAGCAGACAGACAGAGAACACCGGGGAGCTGTTTTTT. This rearrangement joins TRBV5-1 to TRBJ2-2; D is possibly TRBD1 (5 bases). V was shortened by 5 bases and J by 1 base, with 9 bases between the two germline ends. The CDR3 extends over 14 amino acids. Germline V gene sequence: CDR1 SGHRS, CDR2 YFSETQ.

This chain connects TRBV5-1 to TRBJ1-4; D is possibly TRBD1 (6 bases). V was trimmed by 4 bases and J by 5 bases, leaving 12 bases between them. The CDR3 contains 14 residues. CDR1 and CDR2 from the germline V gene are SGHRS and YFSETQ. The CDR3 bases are TGCGCCAGCAGCCTACAGGGAAGGAATGAAAAACTGTTTTTT. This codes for CASSLQGRNEKLFF.